The 6 T cell receptor beta chains in this list originate from one sample, sequenced in a study of T cell repertoires in cytomegalovirus infection. TCRdb ran MiXCR on the reads and lists one entry per CDR3 protein. The table shows some 300,000 distinct CDR3 sequences, with around 10% occurring only once. Sequencing was done on a sample of PBMCs. Receptors originate from a human donor in good health (CMV status not recorded). Some clones in this sample may be carry-over from other donors' samples.

This clonotype showed up many times. V and J are TRBV7-2 and TRBJ2-4, with 8 nucleotides matching TRBD2. J was trimmed by 9 bases and V by 5 bases; bases with no gene match: 21. CDR3 length: 18 amino acids. Germline CDR1 is SGHTA and CDR2 is FQGNSA. Here the CDR3 reads CASSLGAAGGGLGGIQYF. CDR3 sequence (DNA): TGTGCCAGCAGCCTAGGGGCAGCCGGGGGGGGACTTGGTGGCATTCAGTACTTC.

V usage is TRBV7-2 and J usage is TRBJ2-3; possibly TRBD2 for D (5 bases). The V end lost 5 bases, the J end lost 2 bases, and 14 bases lay between the germline ends. This CDR3 spans 15 amino acids. Per the germline V gene, CDR1 is SGHTA and CDR2 is FQGNSA. CDR3: CASSVGSVFTDTQYF. DNA of the CDR3: TGTGCCAGCAGCGTAGGGAGCGTTTTCACAGATACGCAGTATTTT.

The V gene is TRBV6-2 or TRBV6-3, the J gene TRBJ2-5; D is possibly TRBD2 (6 bases). Germline V gene sequence: CDR1 MNHEY, CDR2 SVGEGT. The CDR3 has 13 amino acids. The V gene lost 8 bases and the J gene lost 1 base, with 11 bases spanning the gap. The CDR3 region has the DNA TGTGCCAGCCGGGGGACGACCCAAGAGACCCAGTACTTC. Translated, it gives CASRGTTQETQYF.

This clonotype was observed at least ten times. The chain links TRBV5-1 to TRBJ2-3; tentatively, D is TRBD1 or TRBD2 (7 bases each). CDR3 length: 16 residues. The germline CDR1 and CDR2 sequences are SGHRS and YFSETQ. Trimming shortened V by 5 bases and J by 9 bases, and 25 bases separated the two germline ends. The CDR3 coding sequence is TGCGCCAGCAGATTTTACCTACGGGACAGCGGGGAGACGCAGTATTTT. It specifies CASRFYLRDSGETQYF.

The chain is built from TRBV7-9 and TRBJ1-1; D remains unclear. This CDR3 spans 14 amino acids. The germline V gene encodes CDR1 SEHNR and CDR2 FQNEAQ (reference sequence). V lost 6 bases, J lost 3 bases, and 14 bases lay in between. The CDR3 DNA reads as TGTGCCAGCAGGAGGCCCACGGTGGACACTGAAGCTTTCTTT. Protein product: CASRRPTVDTEAFF.

This clonotype was recorded many times. V and J are TRBV7-2 and TRBJ1-5; no reliable D call. Trimming took 1 base from V and 3 from J, leaving 7 bases between them. The germline gives CDR1 SGHTA, CDR2 FQGNSA. The CDR3 has 14 residues. The DNA of the CDR3 is TGTGCCAGCAGCTTAGGTGGCATCAATCAGCCCCAGCATTTT. This encodes CASSLGGINQPQHF.